This TCR beta chain was documented in a study of T cells in Graves' hyperthyroidism and ophthalmopathy. Notes on the study in general: From stable hyperthyroidism, ophthalmopathy was set apart by a 13 V-J model.

Disease lasting under 3 months, a NOSPECS grade of at least 4, and a Clinical Activity Score of at least 3 were features of the ophthalmopathy patients. PBMCs were collected from a roughly 10 ml volume of fresh peripheral blood. Authors of the study amplified TCR beta CDR3 regions from RNA transcripts. The HTBI primer set drove a first-round RT-PCR of the TCR CDR3. Via MiXCR, TCRdb re-called the multiplex PCR reads, giving one row per CDR3 protein. The sample comprises some 500,000 distinct CDR3 sequences, roughly 24% of which are singletons, and around 11% rests with the top ten. This clonotype was seen ten or more times. Its specificity is not known. The germline V gene has CDR1 DFQATT and CDR2 SNEGSKA (reference sequence). The V end was cut by 3 bases, the J end by 4 bases, with 15 bases between. The CDR3 loop spans 14 amino acids.

This receptor was taken from a woman in her thirties with Graves' ophthalmopathy. Source material: blood. This chain connects TRBV20-1 to TRBJ1-2; a weak D match, TRBD1 (5 bases). The CDR3 sequence: CSASIQGEGYGYTF. CDR3 DNA sequence: TGCAGTGCTAGCATCCAGGGTGAAGGCTATGGCTACACCTTC.